The 10 T cell receptor beta chains listed next were all sequenced from one sample in a study of beta chain features in type 1 diabetes. The study's findings and limits: Significant though moderate, a shortening of TCRB CDR3s appeared in all four CD4+ subsets of Type 1 diabetes patients.

For these receptors, no antigen is known. Isolated RNA was reverse transcribed in full, so expressed TCRB transcripts were sequenced. Libraries were prepared by immunoSEQ multiplex PCR; TCRdb keeps only in-frame clonotypes and omits some of them. The table has a few hundred thousand clones, roughly 9.8% seen once. The specimen was central memory CD4+ T cells from blood. These receptor sequences come from a man aged 25-45 years with type 1 diabetes.

This clone appeared a few times. This chain links TRBV27 with TRBJ2-5, with 7 bases identical to TRBD2. This CDR3 is built from 14 residues. With 6 bases clipped from V and 3 bases from J, the junction kept 7 bases outside the gene matches. Germline lookup yields CDR1 MNHEY and CDR2 SMNVEV (reference sequence). The CDR3, as DNA: TGTGCCAGCAGCCGCTCGGGACTAAAAGAGACCCAGTACTTC. Translated: CASSRSGLKETQYF.

This chain uses TRBV7-8 with TRBJ2-2; weak D call: TRBD2 (6 bases). The germline V gene has CDR1 SGHVS and CDR2 FQNEAQ. The CDR3 spans 15 residues. The ends were cut back, 0 bases at V and 9 bases at J, with 14 bases in the middle. The CDR3: CASSLARDSIRELFF. The CDR3 DNA reads TGTGCCAGCAGCTTAGCCCGGGACTCTATCAGGGAGCTGTTTTTT.

This rearrangement joins TRBV15 to TRBJ1-1; weak D call: TRBD1 (5 bases). Germline lookup yields CDR1 LNHNV and CDR2 YYDKDF (reference sequence). V was clipped by 1 base and J by 3 bases, with 15 bases between them. The CDR3 has 16 residues. The DNA of the CDR3 is TGTGCCACCAGCAGAGGAGGCATCGGGGCGGACACTGAAGCTTTCTTT. The encoded protein is CATSRGGIGADTEAFF.

In regard to this clone: The same CDR3 also results from other DNA sequences found in this sample. The rearrangement links TRBV5-1 to TRBJ2-1; D not certain. The CDR3 is made up of 13 amino acids. Germline CDR1 and CDR2: SGHRS and YFSETQ. V lost 2 bases and J lost 1, with 4 bases in between. For the CDR3, the DNA is TGCGCCAGCAGCTTAGGTTCCTACAATGAGCAGTTCTTC. Encoded protein: CASSLGSYNEQFF.

The chain recombines TRBV18 with TRBJ2-1; TRBD2 agrees at 11 bases. Trimming took 8 bases from V and 9 from J; bases not matched to a gene: 9. The CDR3 is 14 residues long. From germline, CDR1 is KGHSH and CDR2 LQKENI. As DNA, the CDR3 is TGTGCCAGCCTCGCGACTAGCGGGATTATTGAGCAGTTCTTC. Protein: CASLATSGIIEQFF.

This clone has a handful of counts. The chain employs TRBV11-1 and TRBJ1-1; the D is unclear. This CDR3 spans 12 amino acids. Trimming removed 5 bases from V and 4 bases from J, with 8 bases in between. The germline V gene has CDR1 SGHAT and CDR2 FQDESV (reference sequence). The CDR3 protein is CASSRFGTEAFF. In DNA, the CDR3 is TGTGCCAGCAGCAGATTTGGCACTGAAGCTTTCTTT.

This chain uses TRBV6-5 with TRBJ2-5, with D possibly matching TRBD2 (6 bases). Deletions cut 8 bases from V and 5 bases from J, with 21 bases between. The CDR3 length is 15 residues. The germline gives CDR1 MNHEY, CDR2 SVGAGI. This CDR3 reads CASGIDKGGGETQYF. For the CDR3, the DNA is TGTGCCAGCGGGATAGACAAGGGTGGAGGGGAGACCCAGTACTTC.

The genes are TRBV7-9 and TRBJ2-5; D might be TRBD2 (6 bases). The V end was cut by 5 bases, the J end by 5 bases, with 15 bases between. Germline values: CDR1 SEHNR, CDR2 FQNEAQ (reference sequence). The CDR3 length is 14 residues. CDR3 DNA sequence: TGTGCCAGCAGCCCGACCGGACGGGGGGAGACCCAGTACTTC. It codes for CASSPTGRGETQYF.

This clone was observed at least ten times. The sample carries other DNA sequences with the same CDR3. The gene calls are TRBV7-2 and TRBJ2-3; no definite D call. CDR1 and CDR2 from the germline V gene are SGHTA and FQGNSA. Between the trimmed V and J ends, which lost 5 bases and 2 bases, there was a span of 5 bases. The CDR3 length is 12 residues. CDR3 protein: CASSPFTDTQYF. Written as DNA, the CDR3 is TGTGCCAGCAGCCCCTTCACAGATACGCAGTATTTT.

This clone occurred a few times. The chain is built from TRBV28 and TRBJ2-7; 9 positions match TRBD2. J gave up 0 bases and V 0 bases, and 6 bases lay outside the gene matches. The CDR3 consists of 17 residues. Germline V gives CDR1 MDHEN, CDR2 SYDVKM. The CDR3: CASSLWSASGNSYEQYF. The CDR3 DNA sequence: TGTGCCAGCAGTTTATGGTCTGCTAGCGGGAACTCCTACGAGCAGTACTTC.